This T cell receptor (beta chain) was identified in a study of T cells in Graves' hyperthyroidism and ophthalmopathy. J lost 6 bases, V lost 5 bases, and 4 bases had no gene match. CDR3 length equals 12 residues. The germline gives CDR1 SEHNR, CDR2 FQNEAQ (reference sequence). TCR beta CDR3 regions were amplified from RNA transcripts. A first-round RT-PCR of the TCR CDR3 used the HTBI primer set. Each CDR3 protein is one row after TCRdb ran MiXCR on the multiplex PCR reads. The sample yields around 350,000 distinct CDR3 sequences, roughly 15% seen once. Diagnostic decisions used clinical symptoms, serum thyroxine and TRAb, thyroid ultrasound and orbital computed tomography. At least ten counts were recorded for this clonotype.

This clonotype originated in a woman aged 30 to 39 with Graves' ophthalmopathy. The chain employs TRBV7-9 and TRBJ2-7; 7 bases agree with TRBD2. Sequenced input: blood. CDR3 sequence: CASSIWGGEQYF. CDR3 sequence (DNA): TGTGCCAGCAGCATTTGGGGGGGCGAGCAGTACTTC.